This T cell receptor (beta chain) is from a study of patients and donors after allogeneic stem cell transplantation. In TCRdb, the RT-PCR reads were re-called with MiXCR into one record per CDR3 protein. The table has roughly 880,000 distinct CDR3 sequences, more than 15% seen once. The J segment lost 5 bases and the V segment lost 4 bases, leaving 9 bases of the junction unmatched. Per germline, CDR1 SGHRS and CDR2 YFSETQ. CDR3 length: 15 residues. The origin of this receptor is a human donor who was either an allogeneic HSCT recipient or a stem cell or donor lymphocyte infusion donor (not recorded which). It is not recorded whose cells these are; they may come from a transplant donor. Specimen: blood, either unsorted or a sorted T cell fraction (not recorded which). This chain connects TRBV5-1 to TRBJ2-5; 9 bases are a match to TRBD2. The CDR3: CASSTRLAERETQYF. The CDR3 DNA sequence: TGCGCCAGCAGCACCCGACTAGCGGAACGGGAGACCCAGTACTTC.